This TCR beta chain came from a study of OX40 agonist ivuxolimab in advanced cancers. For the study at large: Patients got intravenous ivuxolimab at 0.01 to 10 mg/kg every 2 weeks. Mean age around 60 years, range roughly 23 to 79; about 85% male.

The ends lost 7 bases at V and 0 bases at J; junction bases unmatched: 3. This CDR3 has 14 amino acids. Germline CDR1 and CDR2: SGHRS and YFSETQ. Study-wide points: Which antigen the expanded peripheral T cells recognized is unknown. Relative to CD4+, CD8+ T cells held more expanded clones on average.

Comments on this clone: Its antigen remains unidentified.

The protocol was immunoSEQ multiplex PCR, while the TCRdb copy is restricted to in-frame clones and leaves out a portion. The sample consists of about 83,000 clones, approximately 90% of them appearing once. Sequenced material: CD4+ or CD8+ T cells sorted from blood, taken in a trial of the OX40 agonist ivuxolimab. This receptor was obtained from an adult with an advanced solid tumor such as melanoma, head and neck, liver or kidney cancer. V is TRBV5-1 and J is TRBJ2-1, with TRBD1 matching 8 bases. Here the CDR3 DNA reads TGCGCCAGCGATACAGGGGGCTCCTACAATGAGCAGTTCTTC. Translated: CASDTGGSYNEQFF.